The 28 T cell receptor beta chains listed next were all sequenced from one sample in a study of cytomegalovirus exposure and HLA in healthy donors. Primers included in the PCR were 60 Vbeta and 13 Jbeta primers. Libraries were prepared by immunoSEQ multiplex PCR; TCRdb keeps only in-frame clonotypes and omits some of them. The sample has fewer than 150,000 clones; 80% are singletons. The sequenced material came from PBMCs. These receptors were taken from a female donor in good health and CMV-seropositive.

The chain is built from TRBV6-1 and TRBJ2-7, with 9 bases aligning to TRBD1. Germline assignment: CDR1 MNHNS and CDR2 SASEGT. CDR3 length: 15 amino acids. After removal of 6 bases from V and 1 base from J, the junction contained 7 bases not matched to a gene. CDR3 amino acids: CASSSPDRGSYEQYF. The CDR3 nucleotides are TGTGCCAGCAGCTCCCCGGACAGGGGTTCCTACGAGCAGTACTTC.

The chain links TRBV1 to TRBJ2-3; TRBD2, the table's D call, was not compared with the DNA. TRBV1 is a documented pseudogene. This CDR3 is 19 amino acids long. CDR3: CTSSQDWFDSGGPRDTQYF. The DNA for the CDR3 is TGCACCAGCAGCCAAGATTGGTTTGATAGCGGGGGCCCGAGGGATACGCAGTATTTT.

V gene TRBV19 combines with J gene TRBJ1-2, with D tentatively TRBD1 (5 bases). The germline V gene encodes CDR1 LNHDA and CDR2 SQIVND (reference sequence). This CDR3 has 15 residues. V shed 5 bases and J shed 5 bases, with 18 bases lying between them. This CDR3 is CASSPIIGTAYGYTF. The CDR3 nucleotides are TGTGCCAGTAGTCCAATAATCGGGACTGCTTATGGCTACACCTTC.

The chain employs TRBV28 and TRBJ1-4; 9 nucleotides line up with TRBD1. In germline, CDR1 is MDHEN, CDR2 SYDVKM. The CDR3 runs 14 residues. The V and J ends lost 6 bases and 6 bases, in that order; junction bases with no gene match: 5. The CDR3 DNA reads TGTGCCAGCAGCTCGGGACAGGGACATGAAAAACTGTTTTTT. Protein sequence: CASSSGQGHEKLFF.

This chain links TRBV9 with TRBJ1-1; 7 positions match TRBD1. Germline CDR1 SGDLS, CDR2 YYNGEE. V gave up 3 bases and J gave up 5 bases; unmatched junction bases: 10. This CDR3 has 15 amino acids. The CDR3 DNA reads TGTGCCAGCAGCGCCGGCTCACAGGGGTGGACTGAAGCTTTCTTT. Translation: CASSAGSQGWTEAFF. The variable domain in full, completed from reference TRBV9 and TRBJ1-1, reads DSGVTQTPKHLITATGQRVTLRCSPRSGDLSVYWYQQSLDQGLQFLIQYYNGEERAKGNILERFSAQQFPDLHSELNLSSLELGDSALYFCASSAGSQGWTEAFFGQGTRLTVV.

The J gene is TRBJ1-3, the V gene TRBV19, with TRBD1 as a possible D gene (6 bases). CDR1 is LNHDA, CDR2 SQIVND, per germline (reference sequence). V shed 3 bases and J shed 2 bases, with 8 bases lying between them. This CDR3 region has 14 residues. The chain's CDR3 is CASSIQGPGNTIYF. For the CDR3, the DNA is TGTGCCAGTAGTATTCAGGGGCCTGGAAACACCATATATTTT.

On this clone itself: Other DNA sequences of this sample code for an identical CDR3. CDR3 DNA: TGTGCCAGCAGTCGTACAGGGAACACTGAAGCTTTCTTT. Translating it yields CASSRTGNTEAFF. The rearrangement links TRBV6-5 to TRBJ1-1; D possibly corresponds to TRBD1 (5 bases). CDR1 MNHEY and CDR2 SVGAGI come from the germline V gene. Between the trimmed V and J ends, which lost 5 bases and 1 base, there was a span of 8 bases. This CDR3 region has 13 residues.

V gene TRBV13 combines with J gene TRBJ2-1; 7 positions agree with TRBD2. The length of the CDR3 is 17 residues. Trimming at V came to 3 bases and at J to 4 bases, leaving 12 bases not matched to a gene. The germline CDR1 and CDR2 sequences are PRHDT and FYEKMQ (reference sequence). The CDR3 region has the DNA TGTGCCAGCAGCTTTTGGTCGGGGGACTACGCTTACAATGAGCAGTTCTTC. This encodes CASSFWSGDYAYNEQFF.

The rearrangement links TRBV28 to TRBJ1-5; tentatively, D is TRBD1 (6 bases). V lost 2 bases, J lost 0 bases, and 20 bases lay in between. This CDR3 region has 19 residues. Germline V gene data show CDR1 as MDHEN and CDR2 as SYDVKM. The CDR3: CASSLGSGGADYSNQPQHF. The CDR3 DNA follows: TGTGCCAGCAGTTTAGGGTCGGGGGGGGCGGACTATAGCAATCAGCCCCAGCATTTT.

The J gene is TRBJ1-2, the V gene TRBV5-1, with 7 nucleotides matching TRBD1. V lost 4 bases and J lost 4; bases outside the gene matches: 10. This CDR3 comprises 15 residues. Per germline, CDR1 SGHRS and CDR2 YFSETQ. CDR3 region: CASSHRTGRGYGYTF. Written as DNA, the CDR3 is TGCGCCAGCAGCCATCGGACAGGCCGGGGCTATGGCTACACCTTC.

The J gene is TRBJ2-2, the V gene TRBV27; 7 positions agree with TRBD2. CDR1 is MNHEY, CDR2 SMNVEV, per germline (reference sequence). The V gene end was trimmed by 6 bases and the J gene end by 3 bases; junction bases not matched to a gene: 4. This CDR3 is 14 amino acids long. CDR3 loop: CASRGREDTGELFF. In DNA form, the CDR3 reads TGTGCCAGCAGGGGGAGGGAGGACACCGGGGAGCTGTTTTTT.

The V gene is TRBV14, the J gene TRBJ2-5; D may be TRBD1 (6 bases). This CDR3 region has 15 residues. Trimming left V 3 bases short and J 2 bases short, with 13 bases between. CDR1 and CDR2 (germline): SGHDN, FVKESK. CDR3 region: CASSHNSGAQETQYF. In DNA, the CDR3 is TGTGCCAGCAGCCACAACTCAGGGGCTCAAGAGACCCAGTACTTC.

A few counts support this clone. This rearrangement joins TRBV5-1 to TRBJ1-1; 7 bases line up with TRBD1. Germline CDR1 is SGHRS and CDR2 is YFSETQ. With V trimmed by 1 base and J by 5 bases, 2 bases remained unmatched. The CDR3 length is 13 residues. CDR3 nucleotides: TGCGCCAGCAGCTTGACAGGGGAGACTGAAGCTTTCTTT. Encoded protein: CASSLTGETEAFF. The variable domain in full, with the rest retrieved from reference TRBV5-1 and TRBJ1-1, is KAGVTQTPRYLIKTRGQQVTLSCSPISGHRSVSWYQQTPGQGLQFLFEYFSETQRNKGNFPGRFSGRQFSNSRSEMNVSTLELGDSALYLCASSLTGETEAFFGQGTRLTVV.

The rearrangement uses TRBV5-4 and TRBJ1-2; D uncertain. Germline V gene data show CDR1 as SGHNT and CDR2 as YYREEE (reference sequence). V lost 2 bases and J 4 bases, leaving 6 bases between the germline ends. The CDR3 totals 12 residues. The CDR3 DNA follows: TGTGCCAGCAGCTTAGAGGGCTATGGCTACACCTTC. It encodes CASSLEGYGYTF.

The chain couples TRBV19 to TRBJ2-1, with 9 bases fitting TRBD2. Losses at the gene ends were 1 base for V and 10 bases for J; bases not matched to a gene: 8. The CDR3 has 15 amino acids. From germline, CDR1 is LNHDA and CDR2 SQIVND (reference sequence). CDR3 coding DNA: TGTGCCAGTAGTATAGTAGCGGGGGCCCTGCGGGAGCAGTTCTTC. Its protein is CASSIVAGALREQFF.

There are a few counts of this clone. V and J are TRBV18 and TRBJ2-7; tentative D call: TRBD1 (6 bases). CDR1 KGHSH and CDR2 LQKENI come from the germline V gene. V was clipped by 2 bases and J by 3 bases, with 14 bases between them. The CDR3 consists of 15 residues. The CDR3 loop is CASSPAAGVDYEQYF. DNA of the CDR3: TGTGCCAGCTCACCAGCGGCAGGGGTTGACTACGAGCAGTACTTC.

The chain recombines TRBV18 with TRBJ1-1; 9 nucleotides line up with TRBD1. This CDR3 is 15 amino acids long. Germline V gene lookup returns CDR1 KGHSH and CDR2 LQKENI. J was trimmed by 5 bases and V by 0 bases; bases with no gene match: 4. The CDR3: CASSPPLGTGTEAFF. In DNA form, the CDR3 reads TGTGCCAGCTCACCACCTTTAGGGACAGGGACTGAAGCTTTCTTT.

A note on this clone: Within the sample, other DNA sequences also encode this same CDR3. The chain combines TRBV6-5 with TRBJ1-4; no reliable D call. CDR3 length: 14 residues. Germline V gene lookup returns CDR1 MNHEY and CDR2 SVGAGI. V dropped 4 bases and J dropped 0 bases, with 6 bases sitting between them. CDR3 sequence: CASSSGATNEKLFF. CDR3 DNA: TGTGCCAGCAGTTCCGGTGCAACTAATGAAAAACTGTTTTTT.

This chain connects TRBV16 to TRBJ1-5; D gene unclear. V was trimmed by 0 bases and J by 4 bases, leaving 10 bases between them. CDR3 size: 15 residues. Looked up from germline, CDR1 is KGHSY and CDR2 is FQNENV. For the CDR3, the DNA is TGTGCCAGCAGCCAATCGTCGGCAGGTAATCAGCCCCAGCATTTT. It translates to CASSQSSAGNQPQHF.

The V and J genes are TRBV5-6 and TRBJ1-3; maybe TRBD1 (5 bases). The V end lost 2 bases, the J end lost 0 bases, and 12 bases lay between the germline ends. Germline CDR1 is SGHDT and CDR2 is YYEEEE. There are 16 residues in the CDR3. This chain's CDR3 is CASSFPTAPSGNTIYF. In DNA, the CDR3 is TGTGCCAGCAGCTTTCCGACAGCTCCCTCTGGAAACACCATATATTTT.

The chain uses TRBV5-6 and TRBJ2-2; D perhaps matches TRBD1 (5 bases). Between the trimmed V and J ends, which lost 2 bases and 4 bases, there was a span of 9 bases. The CDR3 has 14 amino acids. The germline gives CDR1 SGHDT, CDR2 YYEEEE. CDR3 in amino acids: CASSLGVSTGELFF. Written as DNA, the CDR3 is TGTGCCAGCAGCTTAGGGGTTAGCACCGGGGAGCTGTTTTTT.

The chain recombines TRBV29-1 with TRBJ1-2; D remains ambiguous. The germline V and J ends were trimmed by 1 base and 8 bases, with 8 bases remaining between them. From germline, CDR1 is SQVTM and CDR2 ANQGSEA. The CDR3 has 11 amino acids. The CDR3 DNA follows: TGCAGCGTTGAAGGCCCCGAGGGCTACACCTTC. Translating it yields CSVEGPEGYTF.

This clone occurred a few times. The chain has TRBV2 and TRBJ2-1, with a possible D match to TRBD2 (6 bases). The CDR3 is 14 amino acids. V lost 0 bases and J 10 bases, leaving 13 bases between the germline ends. Per the germline V gene, CDR1 is SNHLY and CDR2 is FYNNEI. In DNA form, the CDR3 reads TGTGCCAGCAGTGAAGCGCTTCGGGGGAACGAGCAGTTCTTC. This sequence encodes CASSEALRGNEQFF.

V gene TRBV7-9 combines with J gene TRBJ2-7; 12 nucleotides match TRBD2. J gave up 11 bases and V 3 bases, and 5 bases lay outside the gene matches. Germline V CDR1 and CDR2: SEHNR, FQNEAQ (reference sequence). The CDR3 is 13 residues long. The DNA for the CDR3 is TGTGCCAGCAGCTTGGACACTAGCGGGGGGAAGTACTTC. Amino acid sequence: CASSLDTSGGKYF.

The J gene is TRBJ1-4, the V gene TRBV4-3, with 7 bases identical to TRBD1. V lost 4 bases, J lost 7 bases, and 9 bases stayed unmatched. CDR1 is LGHNA, CDR2 YSLEER, per germline. CDR3 length: 15 residues. The CDR3 DNA reads as TGCGCCAGCAGCCCGAGGGGGCGCTGGGGTGAAAAACTGTTTTTT. Translating gives CASSPRGRWGEKLFF.

This chain joins TRBV2 and TRBJ2-7, with D tentatively TRBD1 (6 bases). The ends were cut back, 6 bases at V and 7 bases at J, with 25 bases in the middle. The germline gives CDR1 SNHLY, CDR2 FYNNEI. The CDR3 has 16 residues. The CDR3, as DNA: TGTGCCAGCAGCGCCGGGACACGGACACTAAAGGGGGAGCAGTACTTC. Its protein product is CASSAGTRTLKGEQYF.

This chain uses TRBV6-5 with TRBJ1-2, with unresolved D. CDR3 length equals 13 residues. CDR1 is MNHEY, CDR2 SVGAGI, per germline. V lost 5 bases, J lost 4 bases, and 11 bases lay in between. The CDR3 DNA is TGTGCCAGCAGTCGCGAAATATTCTATGGCTACACCTTC. Residues: CASSREIFYGYTF.

The chain employs TRBV4-1 and TRBJ1-4, with TRBD1 matching over 8 bases. This CDR3 contains 17 residues. Trimming at V came to 1 base and at J to 1 base, leaving 5 bases not matched to a gene. Germline V gene lookup returns CDR1 MGHRA and CDR2 YSYEKL. The CDR3 sequence: CASSQVQGAITNEKLFF. CDR3 bases: TGCGCCAGCAGCCAAGTCCAGGGGGCGATAACTAATGAAAAACTGTTTTTT.